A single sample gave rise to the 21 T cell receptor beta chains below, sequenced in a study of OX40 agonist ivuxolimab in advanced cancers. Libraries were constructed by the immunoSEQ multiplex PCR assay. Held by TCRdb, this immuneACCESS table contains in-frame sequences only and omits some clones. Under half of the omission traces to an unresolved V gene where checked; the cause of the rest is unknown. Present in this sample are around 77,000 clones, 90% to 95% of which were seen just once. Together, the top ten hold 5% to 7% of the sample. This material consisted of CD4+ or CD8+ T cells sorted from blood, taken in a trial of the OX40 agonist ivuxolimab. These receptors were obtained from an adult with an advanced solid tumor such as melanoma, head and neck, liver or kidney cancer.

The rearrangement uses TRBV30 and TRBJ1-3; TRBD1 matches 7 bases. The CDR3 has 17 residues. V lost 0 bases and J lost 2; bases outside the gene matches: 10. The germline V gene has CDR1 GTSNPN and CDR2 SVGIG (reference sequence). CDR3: CAWSVLRKGAPGNTIYF. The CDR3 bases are TGTGCCTGGAGTGTACTTAGGAAGGGGGCTCCTGGAAACACCATATATTTT.

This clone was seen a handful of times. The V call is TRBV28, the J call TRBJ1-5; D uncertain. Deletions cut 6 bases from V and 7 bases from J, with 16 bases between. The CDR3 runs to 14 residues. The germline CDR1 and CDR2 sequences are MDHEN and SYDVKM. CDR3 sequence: CASRLQEAGQPQHF. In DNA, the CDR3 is TGTGCCAGCAGACTGCAGGAGGCGGGCCAGCCCCAGCATTTT.

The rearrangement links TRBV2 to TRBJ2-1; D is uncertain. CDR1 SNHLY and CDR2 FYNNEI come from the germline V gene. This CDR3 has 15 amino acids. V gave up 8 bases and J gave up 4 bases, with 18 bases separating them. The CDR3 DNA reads TGTGCCAGCCCAGGCTTGGGGAACTTATACAATGAGCAGTTCTTC. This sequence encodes CASPGLGNLYNEQFF.

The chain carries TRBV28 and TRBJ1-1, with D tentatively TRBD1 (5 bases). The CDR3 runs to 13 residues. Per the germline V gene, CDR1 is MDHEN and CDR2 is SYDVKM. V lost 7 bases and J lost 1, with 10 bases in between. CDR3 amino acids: CASITQGNTEAFF. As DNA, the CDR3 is TGTGCCAGCATTACGCAGGGGAACACTGAAGCTTTCTTT.

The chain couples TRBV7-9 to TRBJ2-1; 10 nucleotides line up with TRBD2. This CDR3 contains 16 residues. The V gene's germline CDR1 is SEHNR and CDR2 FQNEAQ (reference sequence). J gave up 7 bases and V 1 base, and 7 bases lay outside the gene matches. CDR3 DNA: TGTGCCAGCAGCTTAGGGACTAGCGGTATGGGGAATGAGCAGTTCTTC. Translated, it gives CASSLGTSGMGNEQFF.

The CDR3 nucleotides read TGTGCCAGCAGCTTATCGGGGGCTGGAAACACCATATATTTT. Translated, it gives CASSLSGAGNTIYF. The chain joins TRBV7-8 to TRBJ1-3; D is possibly TRBD1 (5 bases). The germline V gene has CDR1 SGHVS and CDR2 FQNEAQ. V dropped 2 bases and J dropped 2 bases, with 7 bases sitting between them. This CDR3 spans 14 amino acids.

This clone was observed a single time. In DNA, the CDR3 is TGTGCCAGCAGCTCAGGCGGGACAGGGCTCTACGAGCAGTACTTC. Encoded protein: CASSSGGTGLYEQYF. The chain recombines TRBV9 with TRBJ2-7; 9 bases map to TRBD1. This CDR3 is 15 amino acids long. Germline loops: CDR1 SGDLS, CDR2 YYNGEE. V trimming: 4 bases; J trimming: 3 bases; junction bases outside the gene matches: 8.

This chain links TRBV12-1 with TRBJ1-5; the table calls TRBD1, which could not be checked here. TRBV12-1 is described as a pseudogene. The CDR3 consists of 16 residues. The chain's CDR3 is CASSLPDSDSNQPQHF. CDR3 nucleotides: TGTGCCAGCAGCTTACCAGACAGCGATAGCAATCAGCCCCAGCATTTT.

CDR3 DNA: TGTGCCAGCAGCTTAGGCCCAGGACAGGGGAACACTGAAGCTTTCTTT. Its protein product is CASSLGPGQGNTEAFF. The chain is built from TRBV7-6 and TRBJ1-1, with 8 bases matching TRBD1. V trimming: 1 base; J trimming: 1 base; junction bases outside the gene matches: 5. The CDR3 runs 16 residues. CDR1 and CDR2 (germline): SGHVS, FNYEAQ. Looking up the rest from reference TRBV7-6 and TRBJ1-1 gives the full variable domain: GAGVSQSPRYKVTKRGQDVALRCDPISGHVSLYWYRQALGQGPEFLTYFNYEAQQDKSGLPNDRFSAERPEGSISTLTIQRTEQRDSAMYRCASSLGPGQGNTEAFFGQGTRLTVV.

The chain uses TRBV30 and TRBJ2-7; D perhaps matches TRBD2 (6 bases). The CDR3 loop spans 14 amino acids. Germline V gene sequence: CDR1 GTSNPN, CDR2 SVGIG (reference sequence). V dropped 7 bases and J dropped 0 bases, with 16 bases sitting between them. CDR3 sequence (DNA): TGTGCCTTGAGGGACTTCGTGACCTCCTACGAGCAGTACTTC. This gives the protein CALRDFVTSYEQYF.

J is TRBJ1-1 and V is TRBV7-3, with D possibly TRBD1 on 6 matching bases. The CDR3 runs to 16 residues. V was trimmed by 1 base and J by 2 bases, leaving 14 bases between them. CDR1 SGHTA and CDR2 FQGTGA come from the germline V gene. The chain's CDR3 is CASSLIPIQGNTEAFF. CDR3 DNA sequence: TGTGCCAGCAGCTTAATCCCCATACAGGGAAACACTGAAGCTTTCTTT.

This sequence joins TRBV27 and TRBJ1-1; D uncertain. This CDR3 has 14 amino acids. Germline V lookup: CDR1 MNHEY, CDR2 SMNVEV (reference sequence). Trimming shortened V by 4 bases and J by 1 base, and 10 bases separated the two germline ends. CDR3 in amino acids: CASSSANRNTEAFF. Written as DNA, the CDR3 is TGTGCCAGCAGTTCTGCCAACAGGAACACTGAAGCTTTCTTT.

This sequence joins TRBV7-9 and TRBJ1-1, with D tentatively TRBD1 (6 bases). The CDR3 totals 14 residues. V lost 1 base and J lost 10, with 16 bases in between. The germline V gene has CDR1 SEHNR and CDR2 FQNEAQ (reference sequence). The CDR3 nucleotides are TGTGCCAGCAGCTTAGATGGAATGGGGGCCGGAGCTTTCTTT. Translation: CASSLDGMGAGAFF.

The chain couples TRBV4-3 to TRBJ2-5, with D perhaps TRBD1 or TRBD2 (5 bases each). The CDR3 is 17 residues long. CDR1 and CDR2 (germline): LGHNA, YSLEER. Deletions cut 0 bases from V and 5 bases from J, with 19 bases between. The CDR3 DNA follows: TGCGCCAGCAGCCAAGATGGAGTTCTGGGACGACGGGAGACCCAGTACTTC. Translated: CASSQDGVLGRRETQYF.

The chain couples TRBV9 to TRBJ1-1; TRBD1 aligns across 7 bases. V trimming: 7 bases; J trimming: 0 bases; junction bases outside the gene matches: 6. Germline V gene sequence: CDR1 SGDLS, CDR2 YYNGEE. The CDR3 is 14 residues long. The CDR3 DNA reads TGTGCCAGCGGCAGGGGGTCTATGAACACTGAAGCTTTCTTT. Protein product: CASGRGSMNTEAFF.

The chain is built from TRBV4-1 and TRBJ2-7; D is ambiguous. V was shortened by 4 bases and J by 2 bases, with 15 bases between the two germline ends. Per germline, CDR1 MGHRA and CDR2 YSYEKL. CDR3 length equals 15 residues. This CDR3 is CASSRLQSPAYEQYF. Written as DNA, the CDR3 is TGCGCCAGCAGCCGCTTACAGAGTCCGGCCTACGAGCAGTACTTC.

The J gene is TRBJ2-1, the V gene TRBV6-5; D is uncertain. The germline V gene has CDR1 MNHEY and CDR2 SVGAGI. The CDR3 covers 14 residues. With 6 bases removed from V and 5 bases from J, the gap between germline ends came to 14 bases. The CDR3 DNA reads TGTGCCAGCAGGAGAACCGGACGGAACAATGAGCAGTTCTTC. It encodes CASRRTGRNNEQFF.

The CDR3 DNA is TGTGCCAGCTCACCACCACCTGACCGACCTAACTATGGCTACACCTTC. As protein: CASSPPPDRPNYGYTF. The V call is TRBV18, the J call TRBJ1-2; no clear D gene. The CDR3 is made up of 16 amino acids. Per germline, CDR1 KGHSH and CDR2 LQKENI. Between the trimmed V and J ends, which lost 0 bases and 0 bases, there was a span of 11 bases.

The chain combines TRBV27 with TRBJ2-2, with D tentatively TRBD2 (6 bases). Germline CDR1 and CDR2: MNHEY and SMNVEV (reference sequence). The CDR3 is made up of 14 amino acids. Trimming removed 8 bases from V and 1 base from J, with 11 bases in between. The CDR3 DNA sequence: TGTGCCAGCTCCGGGGAGGTGAACACCGGGGAGCTGTTTTTT. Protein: CASSGEVNTGELFF.

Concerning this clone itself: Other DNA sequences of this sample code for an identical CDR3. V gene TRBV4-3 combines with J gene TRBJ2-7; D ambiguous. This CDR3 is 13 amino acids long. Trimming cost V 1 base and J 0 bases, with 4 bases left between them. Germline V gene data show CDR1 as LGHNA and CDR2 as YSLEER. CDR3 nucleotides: TGCGCCAGCAGCCAAGGGTTCTCCTACGAGCAGTACTTC. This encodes CASSQGFSYEQYF.

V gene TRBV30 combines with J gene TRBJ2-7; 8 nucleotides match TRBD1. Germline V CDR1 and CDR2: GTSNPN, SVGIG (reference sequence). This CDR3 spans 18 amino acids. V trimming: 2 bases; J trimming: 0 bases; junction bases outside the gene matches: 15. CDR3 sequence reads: CAWSLPPGQGIPSYEQYF. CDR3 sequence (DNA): TGTGCCTGGAGTCTACCCCCCGGACAGGGAATTCCCTCCTACGAGCAGTACTTC.